This TCR beta chain was sequenced in a study of cytomegalovirus exposure and HLA in healthy donors. Notes on the study in general: Presence/absence analyses took donor sequencing depth as roughly uniform.

V lost 8 bases, J lost 4 bases, and 0 bases stayed unmatched. Germline V gene data show CDR1 as MNHNS and CDR2 as SASEGT. The CDR3 length is 11 residues. In the PCR, 60 Vbeta and 13 Jbeta primers were used. Per the study methods: An analysis that came later counted approximately 76 million unique TCR beta chains, approximately 9.9 million shared. The data were produced by immunoSEQ multiplex PCR, yet TCRdb's version contains in-frame clones alone and is incomplete. The V and J calls and clone size come from that table; D and trimming were worked out from the DNA. The table has more than 95,000 clones, more than 80% seen once; the top ten hold 8.9%. Unrecorded immune exposures were likely, despite nominal health at sampling. On this clone: Its specificity is unknown.

The chain uses TRBV6-1 and TRBJ2-5; 8 nucleotides line up with TRBD1. This clonotype originated in a man aged 30 to 39 in good health and CMV-seropositive. The sample comprised PBMCs. CDR3 residues: CASQGAETQYF. DNA for the CDR3: TGTGCCAGCCAGGGGGCAGAGACCCAGTACTTC.